The sequence of this TCR beta chain was determined in a study of blood T cell repertoires in COVID-19 (dated by TCRdb to the early 2020s). About the full investigation: Samples from collaborators originated in the United States, Italy and Spain and spanned both the acute and convalescent phases of COVID-19. Where available, HLA class I and class II types were obtained from metadata supplied by the sample provider rather than from assay-based typing. The repertoires were released in a freely available public database intended as a resource for research on the immune response to SARS-CoV-2. The material from the prospective study consisted of cDNA or gDNA derived from T cells, B-cell-depleted T cells, or PBMCs. The samples were drawn from the first 160 participants of the ongoing ImmuneRACE study and from roughly 1,300 subjects provided by 6 global collaborators. The dataset comprised deeply sampled blood TCRbeta repertoires from subjects exposed to, actively infected with, or recovered from COVID-19. The sample metadata nearly always contained a de-identified subject ID, COVID-19 status, age in years and sex.

Overall study outcomes, separate from this receptor: The quantity of clinical and demographic metadata differed by source and by participant and was supplied without curation.

V lost 5 bases and J lost 0 bases, and the count of bases not matched to a germline gene is 12. CDR1 and CDR2 (SGHVS, FQNEAQ) derive from the germline V gene. The CDR3 contains 18 residues, cysteine and phenylalanine counted. Only the CDR3 part of the read is kept: 54 bases, read in frame from the first base. TCRbeta CDR3 regions were amplified from genomic DNA by means of the immunoSEQ Assay, a bias-controlled multiplex PCR. The authors' pipeline ran thus. Within the assay, amplification of reference gene primers was used to estimate how many nucleated cells each sample contained. To quantify the absolute abundance of each unique TCRbeta CDR3 rearrangement, sequence reads were collapsed and filtered. For each sample, productive Simpson clonality was calculated as the square root of Simpson's diversity index over productive rearrangements. TCRdb limited this immuneACCESS table to in-frame rearrangements with V and J called. A share of clones is missing; checked studies link under half to unresolved V genes, and the rest is unexplained. The V and J calls and the clone size are those of that table, but D and trimming were determined from the DNA. The table for this sample lists roughly 290,000 clones; 65% to 85% of them were counted only once. The top ten hold 15% to 18% of the sample.

As for this clone: Its antigen is currently not known. Base qualities are not at hand, and no much larger clone is one base apart.

In Seattle, one collaborating source enrolled patients while the infection was active and tracked those patients longitudinally over the course of disease. Collaborating institutions collected whole blood in K2EDTA tubes following their own protocols. For TCRbeta analysis, collaborators shipped samples as frozen whole blood, isolated PBMCs, or DNA extracted from either of those sample types. The chain is made from TRBV7-8 and TRBJ1-5, and 8 bases in between align with TRBD1. This TCR was sampled from a person aged 65 to 85 with COVID-19, enrolled during active disease. Input material: peripheral blood. The DNA sequence is TGTGCCAGCAGCCGAGGAGTTACAGGGGGGTATAGCAATCAGCCCCAGCATTTT. Protein translation: CASSRGVTGGYSNQPQHF.